These T cell receptor beta chains were read from a single sample in a study of Graves' ophthalmopathy and Graves' hyperthyroidism. Via MiXCR, TCRdb re-called the multiplex PCR reads, giving one row per CDR3 protein. The sample lists hundreds of thousands of distinct CDR3 sequences; 22% were seen once. Sequencing was done on a sample of peripheral blood. These receptor sequences come from a woman between 18 and 29 years old with stable Graves' hyperthyroidism. Some clones in this sample may be carry-over from other donors' samples. CDR3s include the opening cysteine and the closing phenylalanine or tryptophan. A D gene is named only where the DNA matches it firmly. Size values are once, few and many counts, or a class for expanded clones, and some rows have none.

cdr3_aa | cdr3_nt | clone_size | d_call | j_call | v_call
CSARRDNYEQYF | TGCAGTGCTAGGCGGGACAACTACGAGCAGTACTTC | . | . | TRBJ2-7 | TRBV20-1
CASSLGPIENSPLHF | TGTGCCAGCAGTTTAGGTCCGATAGAGAATTCACCCCTCCACTTT | many | . | TRBJ1-6 | TRBV28
CASSYLTGMETQYF | TGTGCCAGCAGTTACCTGACAGGGATGGAGACCCAGTACTTC | few | TRBD1 | TRBJ2-5 | TRBV6-5
CASGVGVGFKKYGYTF | TGTGCCAGCGGGGTGGGAGTAGGGTTCAAGAAATATGGCTACACCTTC | many | . | TRBJ1-2 | TRBV6-1
CSARTSGTNTGELFF | TGCAGTGCTAGGACTAGCGGGACCAATACCGGGGAGCTGTTTTTT | many | TRBD2 | TRBJ2-2 | TRBV20-1
CASSPPDIPPTEQYF | TGTGCCAGCAGTCCCCCGGACATACCACCTACCGAGCAGTACTTC | many | . | TRBJ2-7 | TRBV12-3/TRBV12-4
CASSSFDGTEAFF | TGTGCCAGCAGTTCCTTTGACGGGACTGAAGCTTTCTTT | many | . | TRBJ1-1 | TRBV6-5
CSARVVGSYEQYF | TGCAGTGCTAGAGTGGTCGGCTCCTACGAGCAGTACTTC | many | . | TRBJ2-7 | TRBV20-1
CSASSGQRNTGELFF | TGCAGTGCTAGCTCTGGACAGAGGAACACCGGGGAGCTGTTTTTT | few | . | TRBJ2-2 | TRBV20-1
CAWGKGANEQYF | TGTGCCTGGGGGAAGGGGGCCAACGAGCAGTACTTC | many | TRBD1 | TRBJ2-7 | TRBV30
CAISITGEGYEQYF | TGTGCCATCAGTATCACAGGGGAAGGCTACGAGCAGTACTTC | once | TRBD1 | TRBJ2-7 | TRBV10-3
CATSRDRGAMDLRNYGYTF | TGTGCCACCAGCAGAGATCGGGGGGCGATGGACCTAAGAAACTATGGCTACACCTTC | . | . | TRBJ1-2 | TRBV15
CSAYGQELHYGYTF | TGCAGTGCCTATGGACAGGAGCTTCACTATGGCTACACCTTC | many | TRBD1 | TRBJ1-2 | TRBV20-1
CASNSMTGTGELFF | TGCGCCAGCAATTCGATGACAGGGACCGGGGAGCTGTTTTTT | once | TRBD1 | TRBJ2-2 | TRBV5-1
CSVVGTTGYGYTF | TGCAGCGTCGTAGGGACCACGGGTTATGGCTACACCTTC | many | . | TRBJ1-2 | TRBV29-1
CASSAITTGIAGELFF | TGTGCCAGCTCAGCGATAACGACAGGGATCGCCGGGGAGCTGTTTTTT | . | TRBD1 | TRBJ2-2 | TRBV18
CASSSPGQINSPLHF | TGTGCCAGCAGCTCTCCGGGACAGATCAATTCACCCCTCCACTTT | . | TRBD1 | TRBJ1-6 | TRBV11-1
CASSPQGVDNSNQPQHF | TGTGCCAGCAGTCCGCAGGGGGTGGATAATAGCAATCAGCCCCAGCATTTT | few | TRBD1 | TRBJ1-5 | TRBV27
CSAPGTGVYEQYF | TGCAGTGCCCCCGGGACAGGGGTGTACGAGCAGTACTTC | many | TRBD1 | TRBJ2-7 | TRBV20-1
CASSLPPTEAFF | TGTGCCAGCAGCTTACCCCCAACTGAAGCTTTCTTT | many | . | TRBJ1-1 | TRBV7-2
CSAPGLAGVERYF | TGCAGTGCCCCGGGACTAGCGGGAGTCGAGCGGTACTTC | many | TRBD2 | TRBJ2-7 | TRBV20-1
CATSRLLREAFF | TGTGCCACCAGCAGACTACTTCGAGAAGCTTTCTTT | many | . | TRBJ1-1 | TRBV15
CASSPPGRQYGYTF | TGTGCCAGCAGCCCACCGGGACGTCAATATGGCTACACCTTC | few | . | TRBJ1-2 | TRBV7-9
CASSPTRKNTEAFF | TGTGCCAGCAGCCCTACACGCAAGAACACTGAAGCTTTCTTT | many | . | TRBJ1-1 | TRBV12-3/TRBV12-4
CASSTSGGTGELFF | TGTGCCAGCAGCACTAGCGGGGGCACCGGGGAGCTGTTTTTT | few | TRBD2 | TRBJ2-2 | TRBV11-2
CASSSTGIMNTEAFF | TGTGCCAGCAGCTCTACAGGGATCATGAACACTGAAGCTTTCTTT | many | . | TRBJ1-1 | TRBV14
CASRPGHYFYGYTF | TGTGCCAGCAGACCCGGACATTACTTCTATGGCTACACCTTC | many | . | TRBJ1-2 | TRBV6-2/TRBV6-3
CSVERGRGGEAFF | TGCAGCGTTGAACGGGGTAGGGGGGGTGAAGCTTTCTTT | many | . | TRBJ1-1 | TRBV29-1
CASSPAGGNGYTF | TGTGCCAGCAGTCCCGCAGGGGGCAATGGCTACACCTTC | . | TRBD1 | TRBJ1-2 | TRBV28
CASSLKRGLAGASEQFF | TGTGCCAGCAGCTTAAAAAGGGGACTAGCGGGAGCTAGTGAGCAGTTCTTC | many | TRBD2 | TRBJ2-1 | TRBV7-3
CASSLTGTETQYF | TGTGCCAGCAGCTTAACGGGGACCGAGACCCAGTACTTC | many | . | TRBJ2-5 | TRBV7-3
CASSPPRGGGAQETQYF | TGTGCCAGCAGCCCTCCGAGAGGCGGGGGGGCTCAAGAGACCCAGTACTTC | . | TRBD2 | TRBJ2-5 | TRBV5-4
CASADWGLGTEAFF | TGTGCCAGCGCCGATTGGGGCTTGGGCACTGAAGCTTTCTTT | many | . | TRBJ1-1 | TRBV6-6
CAWSPPNTGELFF | TGTGCCTGGAGTCCGCCGAACACCGGGGAGCTGTTTTTT | many | . | TRBJ2-2 | TRBV30
CSARAGFEQYF | TGCAGTGCTAGAGCAGGGTTCGAGCAGTACTTC | . | . | TRBJ2-7 | TRBV20-1
CASSPVGGQRIRGGYTF | TGTGCCAGCAGTCCGGTCGGGGGACAAAGAATCAGGGGTGGCTACACCTTC | . | . | TRBJ1-2 | TRBV6-1
CASRLAGVYEQYF | TGTGCCAGCAGACTAGCGGGAGTCTACGAGCAGTACTTC | many | TRBD2 | TRBJ2-7 | TRBV7-2
CASKAGVGYGYTF | TGTGCCAGCAAAGCAGGGGTCGGCTATGGCTACACCTTC | . | . | TRBJ1-2 | TRBV6-1
CASSLDRSSNQPQHF | TGTGCCAGCAGCTTAGACAGGTCTAGCAATCAGCCCCAGCATTTT | many | . | TRBJ1-5 | TRBV11-2
CASSSQGRDTWDYEQYF | TGTGCCAGCAGTTCCCAAGGACGGGACACTTGGGACTACGAGCAGTACTTC | . | . | TRBJ2-7 | TRBV6-7
CASSSSNGGATQETQYF | TGTGCCAGCAGCTCGTCTAACGGGGGGGCCACGCAAGAGACCCAGTACTTC | many | TRBD2 | TRBJ2-5 | TRBV25-1
CASSLRGRGNSNQPQHF | TGTGCCAGCAGTCTCCGAGGGAGGGGGAATAGCAATCAGCCCCAGCATTTT | many | . | TRBJ1-5 | TRBV6-4
CASSYRARDYGYTF | TGTGCCAGCAGTTACCGGGCCAGGGATTATGGCTACACCTTC | many | . | TRBJ1-2 | TRBV6-5
CASRAGRGTNYGYTF | TGTGCCAGTAGAGCGGGCCGGGGAACTAACTATGGCTACACCTTC | . | . | TRBJ1-2 | TRBV19
CASSLDLSQPQHF | TGTGCCAGCAGCTTAGACCTATCTCAGCCCCAGCATTTT | many | . | TRBJ1-5 | TRBV7-9